The T cell receptor (beta chain) under discussion was sequenced for a study of shared clonotypes between healthy human individuals. Terminally differentiated effector memory CD45RA+ cells were left out of the naive CD8 fraction, which was CD45RO-negative and positively selected for CCR7. Findings of the study overall: Clonotype sharing among the donors was expected to vary with sequencing depth.

CDR1 is PRHDT and CDR2 is FYEKMQ in the germline V gene (reference sequence). The J segment lost 1 base and the V segment lost 5 bases, leaving 3 bases of the junction unmatched. The CDR3 is made up of 15 amino acids. The assay was immunoSEQ multiplex PCR, and TCRdb's table has in-frame clones only and misses some. This table holds 2 million to 2.5 million clones, about 95% found once. Note on this clone: Its cognate antigen is unknown.

The source of this sequence is a man younger than 30 in good health. The chain is built from TRBV13 and TRBJ2-3; 10 bases are shared with TRBD2. The sequencing sample was made of naive CD8+ T cells sorted from blood. The CDR3 sequence: CASSKGTSGTDTQYF. The CDR3 nucleotides read TGTGCCAGCAGCAAAGGGACTAGCGGCACAGATACGCAGTATTTT.